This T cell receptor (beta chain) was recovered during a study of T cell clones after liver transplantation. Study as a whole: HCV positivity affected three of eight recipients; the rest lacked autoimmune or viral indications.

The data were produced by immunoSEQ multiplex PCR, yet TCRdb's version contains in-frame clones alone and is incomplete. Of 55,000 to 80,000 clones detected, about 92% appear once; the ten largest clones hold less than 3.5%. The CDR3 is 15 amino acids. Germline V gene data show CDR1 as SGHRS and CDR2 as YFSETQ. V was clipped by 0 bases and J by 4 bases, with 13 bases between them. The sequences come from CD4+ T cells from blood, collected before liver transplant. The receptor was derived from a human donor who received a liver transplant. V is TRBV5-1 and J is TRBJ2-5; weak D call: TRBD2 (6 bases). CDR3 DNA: TGCGCCAGCAGCTTGGGGCAGGGAGGAGGAGAGACCCAGTACTTC. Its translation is CASSLGQGGGETQYF.